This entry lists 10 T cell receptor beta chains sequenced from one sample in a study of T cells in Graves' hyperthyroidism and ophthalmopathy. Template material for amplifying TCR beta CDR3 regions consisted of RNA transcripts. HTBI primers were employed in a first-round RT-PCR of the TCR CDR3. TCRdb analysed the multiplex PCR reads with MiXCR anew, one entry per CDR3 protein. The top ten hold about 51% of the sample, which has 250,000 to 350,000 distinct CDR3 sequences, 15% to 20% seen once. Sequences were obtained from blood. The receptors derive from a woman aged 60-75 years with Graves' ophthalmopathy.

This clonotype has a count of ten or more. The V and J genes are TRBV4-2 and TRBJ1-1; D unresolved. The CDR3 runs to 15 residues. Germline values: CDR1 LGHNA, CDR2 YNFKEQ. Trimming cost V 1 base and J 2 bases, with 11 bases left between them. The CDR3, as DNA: TGTGCCAGCAGCCAAGGCAGAAAAATAAACACTGAAGCTTTCTTT. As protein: CASSQGRKINTEAFF.

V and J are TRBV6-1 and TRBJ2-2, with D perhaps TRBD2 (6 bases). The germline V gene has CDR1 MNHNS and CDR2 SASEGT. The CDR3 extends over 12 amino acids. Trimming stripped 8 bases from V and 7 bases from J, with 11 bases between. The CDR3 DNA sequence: TGTGCCAGCGGCGGGGACGGCGGGGAGCTGTTTTTT. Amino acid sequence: CASGGDGGELFF.

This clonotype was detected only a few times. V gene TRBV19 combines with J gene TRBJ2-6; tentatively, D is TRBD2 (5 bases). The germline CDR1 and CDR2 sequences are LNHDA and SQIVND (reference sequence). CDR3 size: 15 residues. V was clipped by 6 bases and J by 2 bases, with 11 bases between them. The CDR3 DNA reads TGTGCCAGTAGAACCGGACTGGCTGGGGCCAACGTCCTGACTTTC. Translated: CASRTGLAGANVLTF.

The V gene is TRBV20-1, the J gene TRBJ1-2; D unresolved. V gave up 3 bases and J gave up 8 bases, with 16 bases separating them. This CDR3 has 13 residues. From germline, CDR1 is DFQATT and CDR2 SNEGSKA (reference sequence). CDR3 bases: TGCAGTGCTAGCTACCCCGACGAGGCAGGCTACACCTTC. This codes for CSASYPDEAGYTF.

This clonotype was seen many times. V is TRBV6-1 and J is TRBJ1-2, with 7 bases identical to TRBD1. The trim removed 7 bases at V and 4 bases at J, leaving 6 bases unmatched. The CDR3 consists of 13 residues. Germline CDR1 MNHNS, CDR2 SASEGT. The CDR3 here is CASTVGQAYGYTF. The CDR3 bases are TGTGCCAGCACCGTTGGACAGGCCTATGGCTACACCTTC.

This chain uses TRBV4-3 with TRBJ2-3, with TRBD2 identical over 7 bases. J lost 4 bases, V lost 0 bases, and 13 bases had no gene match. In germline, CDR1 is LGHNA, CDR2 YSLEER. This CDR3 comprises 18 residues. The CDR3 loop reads CASSQEAPRGGRADTQYF. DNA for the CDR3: TGCGCCAGCAGCCAAGAAGCCCCTAGGGGAGGGCGGGCAGATACGCAGTATTTT.

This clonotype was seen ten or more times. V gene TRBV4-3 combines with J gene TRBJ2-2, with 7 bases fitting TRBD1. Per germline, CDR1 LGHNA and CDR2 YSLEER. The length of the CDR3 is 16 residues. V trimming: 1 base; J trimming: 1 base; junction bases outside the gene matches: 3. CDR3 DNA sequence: TGCGCCAGCAGCCAAGTCAGGACAGGGAACACCGGGGAGCTGTTTTTT. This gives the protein CASSQVRTGNTGELFF.

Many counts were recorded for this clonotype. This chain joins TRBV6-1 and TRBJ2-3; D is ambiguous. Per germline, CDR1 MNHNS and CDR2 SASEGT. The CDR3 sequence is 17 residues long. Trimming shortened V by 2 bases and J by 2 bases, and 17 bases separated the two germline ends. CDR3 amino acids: CASSESPLAVTTDTQYF. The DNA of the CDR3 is TGTGCCAGCAGTGAATCTCCCCTGGCGGTTACCACAGATACGCAGTATTTT.

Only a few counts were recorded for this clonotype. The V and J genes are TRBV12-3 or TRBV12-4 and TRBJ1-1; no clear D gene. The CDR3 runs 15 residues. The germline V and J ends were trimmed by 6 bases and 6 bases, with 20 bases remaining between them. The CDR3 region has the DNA TGTGCCAGCAGCGAAGGGCGTTCACGGAAGGCTGAAGCTTTCTTT. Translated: CASSEGRSRKAEAFF.

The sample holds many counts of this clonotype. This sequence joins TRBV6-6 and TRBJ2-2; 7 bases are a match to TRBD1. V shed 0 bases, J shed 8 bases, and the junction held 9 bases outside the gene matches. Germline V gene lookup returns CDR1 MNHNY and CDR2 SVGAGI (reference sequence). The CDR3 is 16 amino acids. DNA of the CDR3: TGTGCCAGCAGTTACTCGGCAGGGGGTCTTTCTGGGGAGCTGTTTTTT. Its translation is CASSYSAGGLSGELFF.